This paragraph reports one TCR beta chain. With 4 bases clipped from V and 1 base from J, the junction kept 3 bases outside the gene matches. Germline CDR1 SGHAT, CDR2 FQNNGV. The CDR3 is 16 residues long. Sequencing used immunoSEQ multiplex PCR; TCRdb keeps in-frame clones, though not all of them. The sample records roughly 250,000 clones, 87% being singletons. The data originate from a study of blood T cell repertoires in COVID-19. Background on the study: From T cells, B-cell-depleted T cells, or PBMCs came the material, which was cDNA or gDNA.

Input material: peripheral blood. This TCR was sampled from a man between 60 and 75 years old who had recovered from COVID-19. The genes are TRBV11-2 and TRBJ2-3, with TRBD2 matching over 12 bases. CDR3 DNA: TGTGCCAGCAGCTCCTGGACTAGCGGGGGCACAGATACGCAGTATTTT. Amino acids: CASSSWTSGGTDTQYF.